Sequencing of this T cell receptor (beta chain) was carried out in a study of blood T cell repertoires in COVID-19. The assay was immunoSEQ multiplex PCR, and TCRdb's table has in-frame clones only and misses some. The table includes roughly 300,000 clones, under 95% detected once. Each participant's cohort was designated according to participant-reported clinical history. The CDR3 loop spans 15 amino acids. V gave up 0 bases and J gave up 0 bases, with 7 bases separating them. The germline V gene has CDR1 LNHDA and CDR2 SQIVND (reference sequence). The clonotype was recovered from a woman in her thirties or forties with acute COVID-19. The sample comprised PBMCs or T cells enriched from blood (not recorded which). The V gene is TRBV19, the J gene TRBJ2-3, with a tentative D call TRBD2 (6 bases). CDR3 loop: CASSIDGGSTDTQYF. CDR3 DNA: TGTGCCAGTAGTATAGACGGAGGGAGCACAGATACGCAGTATTTT.